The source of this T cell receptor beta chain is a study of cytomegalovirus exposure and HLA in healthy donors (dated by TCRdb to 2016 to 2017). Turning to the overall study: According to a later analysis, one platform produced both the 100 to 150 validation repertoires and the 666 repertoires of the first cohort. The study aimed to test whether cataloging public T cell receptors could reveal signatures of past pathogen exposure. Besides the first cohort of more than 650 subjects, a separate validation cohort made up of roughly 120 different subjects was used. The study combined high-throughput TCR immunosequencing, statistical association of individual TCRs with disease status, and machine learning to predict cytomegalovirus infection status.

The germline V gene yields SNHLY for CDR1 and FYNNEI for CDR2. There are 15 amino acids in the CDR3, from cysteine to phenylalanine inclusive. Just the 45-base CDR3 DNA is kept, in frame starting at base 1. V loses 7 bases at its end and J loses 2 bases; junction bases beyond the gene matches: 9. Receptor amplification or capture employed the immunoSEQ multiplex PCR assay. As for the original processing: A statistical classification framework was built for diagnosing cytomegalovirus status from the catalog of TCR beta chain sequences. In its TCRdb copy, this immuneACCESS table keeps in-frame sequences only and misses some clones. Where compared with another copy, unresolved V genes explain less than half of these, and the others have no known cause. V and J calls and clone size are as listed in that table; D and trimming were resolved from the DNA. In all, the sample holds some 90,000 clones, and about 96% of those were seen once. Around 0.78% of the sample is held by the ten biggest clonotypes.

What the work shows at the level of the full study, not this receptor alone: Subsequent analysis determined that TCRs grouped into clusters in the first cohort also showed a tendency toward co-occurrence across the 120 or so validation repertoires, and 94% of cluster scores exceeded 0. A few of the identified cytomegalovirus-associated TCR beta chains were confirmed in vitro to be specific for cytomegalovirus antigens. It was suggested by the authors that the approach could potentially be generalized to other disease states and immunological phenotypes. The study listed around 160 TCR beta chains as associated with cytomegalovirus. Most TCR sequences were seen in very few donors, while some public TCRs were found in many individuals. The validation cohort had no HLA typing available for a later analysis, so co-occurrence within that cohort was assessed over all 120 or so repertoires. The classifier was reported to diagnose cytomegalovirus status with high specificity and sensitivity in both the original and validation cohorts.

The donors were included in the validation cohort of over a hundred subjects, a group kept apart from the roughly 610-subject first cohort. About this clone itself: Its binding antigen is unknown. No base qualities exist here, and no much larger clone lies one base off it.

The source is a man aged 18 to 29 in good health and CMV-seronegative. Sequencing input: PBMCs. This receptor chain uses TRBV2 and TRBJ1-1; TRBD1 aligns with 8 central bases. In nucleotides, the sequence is TGTGCCAGCATAAGGGGACAGGCCCTTAACACTGAAGCTTTCTTT. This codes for CASIRGQALNTEAFF. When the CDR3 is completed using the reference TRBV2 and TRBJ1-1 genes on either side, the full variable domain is EPEVTQTPSHQVTQMGQEVILRCVPISNHLYFYWYRQILGQKVEFLVSFYNNEISEKSEIFDDQFSVERPDGSNFTLKIRSTKLEDSAMYFCASIRGQALNTEAFFGQGTRLTVV.